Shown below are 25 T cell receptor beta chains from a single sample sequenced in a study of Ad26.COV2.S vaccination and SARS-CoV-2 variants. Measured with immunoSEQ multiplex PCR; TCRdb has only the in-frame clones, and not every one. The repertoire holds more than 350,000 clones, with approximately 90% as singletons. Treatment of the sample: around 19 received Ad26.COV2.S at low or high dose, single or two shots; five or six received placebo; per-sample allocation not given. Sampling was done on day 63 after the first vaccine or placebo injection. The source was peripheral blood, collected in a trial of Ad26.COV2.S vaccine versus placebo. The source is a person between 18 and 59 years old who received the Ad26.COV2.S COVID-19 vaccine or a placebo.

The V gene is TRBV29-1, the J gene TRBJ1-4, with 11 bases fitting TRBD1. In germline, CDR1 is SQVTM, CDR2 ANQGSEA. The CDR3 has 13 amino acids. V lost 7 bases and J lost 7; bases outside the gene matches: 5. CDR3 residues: CSGTGTGGEKLFF. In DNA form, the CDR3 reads TGCAGCGGTACCGGGACAGGGGGTGAAAAACTGTTTTTT.

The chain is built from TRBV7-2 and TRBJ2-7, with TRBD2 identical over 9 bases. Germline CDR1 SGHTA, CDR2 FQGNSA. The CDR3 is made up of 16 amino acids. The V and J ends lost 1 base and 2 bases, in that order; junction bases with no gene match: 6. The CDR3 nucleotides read TGTGCCAGCAGCTTAGTTGGTAGCGGGAGTCCCTACGAGCAGTACTTC. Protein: CASSLVGSGSPYEQYF. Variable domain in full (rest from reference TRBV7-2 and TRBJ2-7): GAGVSQSPSNKVTEKGKDVELRCDPISGHTALYWYRQSLGQGLEFLIYFQGNSAPDKSGLPSDRFSAERTGGSVSTLTIQRTQQEDSAVYLCASSLVGSGSPYEQYFGPGTRLTVT.

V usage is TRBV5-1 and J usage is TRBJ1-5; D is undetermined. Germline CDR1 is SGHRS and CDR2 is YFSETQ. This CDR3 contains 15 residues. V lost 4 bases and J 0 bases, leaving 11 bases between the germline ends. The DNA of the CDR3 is TGCGCCAGCAGCCCCGACGGAAATAGCAATCAGCCCCAGCATTTT. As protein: CASSPDGNSNQPQHF.

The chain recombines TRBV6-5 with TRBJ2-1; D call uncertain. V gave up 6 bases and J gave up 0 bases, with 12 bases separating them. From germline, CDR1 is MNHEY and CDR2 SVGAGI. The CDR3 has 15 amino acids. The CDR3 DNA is TGTGCCAGCAGCGGACGGCCGAGCTCCTACAATGAGCAGTTCTTC. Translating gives CASSGRPSSYNEQFF.

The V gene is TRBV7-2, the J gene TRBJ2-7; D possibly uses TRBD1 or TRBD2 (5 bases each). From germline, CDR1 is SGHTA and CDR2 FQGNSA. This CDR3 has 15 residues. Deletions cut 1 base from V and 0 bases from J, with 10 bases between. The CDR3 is CASSLGDPSSYEQYF. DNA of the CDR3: TGTGCCAGCAGCTTAGGGGACCCAAGCTCCTACGAGCAGTACTTC.

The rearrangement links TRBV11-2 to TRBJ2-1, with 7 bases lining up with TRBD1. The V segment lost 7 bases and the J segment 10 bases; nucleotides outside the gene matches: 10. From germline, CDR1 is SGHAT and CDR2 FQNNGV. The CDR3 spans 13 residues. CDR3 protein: CASTPSGQDEQFF. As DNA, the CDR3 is TGTGCCAGCACCCCTTCTGGACAGGACGAGCAGTTCTTC.

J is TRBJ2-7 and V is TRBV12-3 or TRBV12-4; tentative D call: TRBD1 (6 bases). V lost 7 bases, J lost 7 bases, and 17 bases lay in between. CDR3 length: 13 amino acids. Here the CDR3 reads CASTPGELWEQYF. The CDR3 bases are TGTGCCAGCACCCCAGGGGAGCTCTGGGAGCAGTACTTC.

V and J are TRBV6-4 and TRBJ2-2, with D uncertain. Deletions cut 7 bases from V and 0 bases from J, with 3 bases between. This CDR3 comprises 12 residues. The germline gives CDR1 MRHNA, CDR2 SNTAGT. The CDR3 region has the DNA TGTGCCAGCAAATCGAACACCGGGGAGCTGTTTTTT. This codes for CASKSNTGELFF.

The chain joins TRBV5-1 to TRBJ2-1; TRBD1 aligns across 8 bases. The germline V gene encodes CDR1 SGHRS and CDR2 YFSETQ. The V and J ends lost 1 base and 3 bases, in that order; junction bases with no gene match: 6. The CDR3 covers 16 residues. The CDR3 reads CASSLSPGQDYNEQFF. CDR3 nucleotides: TGCGCCAGCAGCTTGTCCCCGGGACAGGACTACAATGAGCAGTTCTTC.

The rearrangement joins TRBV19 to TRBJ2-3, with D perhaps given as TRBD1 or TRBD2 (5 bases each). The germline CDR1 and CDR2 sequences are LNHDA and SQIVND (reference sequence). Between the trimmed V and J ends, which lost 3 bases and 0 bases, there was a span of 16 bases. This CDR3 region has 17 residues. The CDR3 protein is CASSIYLWGSSTDTQYF. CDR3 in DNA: TGTGCCAGTAGTATCTACCTATGGGGGTCGAGCACAGATACGCAGTATTTT.

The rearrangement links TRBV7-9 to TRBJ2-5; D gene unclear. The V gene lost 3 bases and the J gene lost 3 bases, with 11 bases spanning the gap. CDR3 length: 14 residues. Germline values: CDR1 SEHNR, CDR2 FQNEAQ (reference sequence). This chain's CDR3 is CASSFDLEKETQYF. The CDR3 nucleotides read TGTGCCAGCAGCTTCGACCTAGAGAAAGAGACCCAGTACTTC.

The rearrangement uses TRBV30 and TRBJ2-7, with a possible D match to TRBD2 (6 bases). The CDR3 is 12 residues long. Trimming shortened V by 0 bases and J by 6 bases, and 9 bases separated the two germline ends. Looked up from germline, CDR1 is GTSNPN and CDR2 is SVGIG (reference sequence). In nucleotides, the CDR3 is TGTGCCTGGAGTGTACTCGGGGGCGAGCAGTACTTC. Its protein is CAWSVLGGEQYF.

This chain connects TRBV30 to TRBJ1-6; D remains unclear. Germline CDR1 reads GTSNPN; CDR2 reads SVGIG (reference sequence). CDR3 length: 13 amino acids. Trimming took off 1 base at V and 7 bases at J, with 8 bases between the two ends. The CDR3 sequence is CAWSEQRNSPLHF. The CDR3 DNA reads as TGTGCCTGGAGTGAACAGCGAAATTCACCCCTCCACTTT.

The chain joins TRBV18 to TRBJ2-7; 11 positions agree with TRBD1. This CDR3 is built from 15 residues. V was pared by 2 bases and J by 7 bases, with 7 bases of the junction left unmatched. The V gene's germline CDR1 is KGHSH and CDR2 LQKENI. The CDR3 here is CASSPNGQGAGEQYF. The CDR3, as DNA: TGTGCCAGCTCACCAAACGGACAGGGGGCGGGGGAGCAGTACTTC.

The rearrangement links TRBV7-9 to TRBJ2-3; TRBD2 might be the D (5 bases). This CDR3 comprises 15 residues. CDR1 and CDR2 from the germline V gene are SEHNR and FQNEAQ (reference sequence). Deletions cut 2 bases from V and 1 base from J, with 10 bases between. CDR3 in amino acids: CASSLPSGGTDTQYF. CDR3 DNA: TGTGCCAGCAGCTTACCCAGCGGAGGCACAGATACGCAGTATTTT.

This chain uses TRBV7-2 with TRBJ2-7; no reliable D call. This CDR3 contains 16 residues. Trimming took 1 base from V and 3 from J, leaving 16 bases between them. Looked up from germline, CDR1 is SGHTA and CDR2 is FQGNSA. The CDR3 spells CASSLGGTRLGYEQYF. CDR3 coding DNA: TGTGCCAGCAGCTTAGGAGGTACAAGACTCGGCTACGAGCAGTACTTC.

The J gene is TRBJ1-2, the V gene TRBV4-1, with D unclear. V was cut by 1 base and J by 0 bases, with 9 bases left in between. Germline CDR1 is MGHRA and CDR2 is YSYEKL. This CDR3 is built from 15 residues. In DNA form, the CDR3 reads TGCGCCAGCAGCCAAGGCCAGCTCACTAACTATGGCTACACCTTC. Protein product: CASSQGQLTNYGYTF.

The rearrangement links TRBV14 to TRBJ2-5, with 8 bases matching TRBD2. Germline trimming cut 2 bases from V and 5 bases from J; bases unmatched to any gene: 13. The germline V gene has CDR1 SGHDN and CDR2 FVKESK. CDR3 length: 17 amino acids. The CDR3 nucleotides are TGTGCCAGCAGCCAAACGGCCCTCGCGGGAGGAAGGGAGACCCAGTACTTC. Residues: CASSQTALAGGRETQYF.

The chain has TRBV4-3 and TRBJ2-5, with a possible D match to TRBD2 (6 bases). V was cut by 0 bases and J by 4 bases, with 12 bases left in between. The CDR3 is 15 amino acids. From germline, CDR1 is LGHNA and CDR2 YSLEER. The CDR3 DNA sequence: TGCGCCAGCAGCCAAGATCGGCGGGAAGCAGAGACCCAGTACTTC. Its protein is CASSQDRREAETQYF.

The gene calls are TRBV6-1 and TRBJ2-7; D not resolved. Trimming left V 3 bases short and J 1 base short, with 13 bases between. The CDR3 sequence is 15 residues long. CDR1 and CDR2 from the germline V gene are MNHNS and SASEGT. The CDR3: CASSEIPGMSYEQYF. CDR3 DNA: TGTGCCAGCAGTGAGATCCCTGGCATGTCCTACGAGCAGTACTTC.

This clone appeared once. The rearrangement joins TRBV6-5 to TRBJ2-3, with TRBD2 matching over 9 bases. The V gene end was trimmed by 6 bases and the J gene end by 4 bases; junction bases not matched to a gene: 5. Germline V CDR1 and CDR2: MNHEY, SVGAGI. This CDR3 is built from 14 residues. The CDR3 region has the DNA TGTGCCAGCAGAATTAGCGGGAGTGCAGATACGCAGTATTTT. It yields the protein CASRISGSADTQYF.

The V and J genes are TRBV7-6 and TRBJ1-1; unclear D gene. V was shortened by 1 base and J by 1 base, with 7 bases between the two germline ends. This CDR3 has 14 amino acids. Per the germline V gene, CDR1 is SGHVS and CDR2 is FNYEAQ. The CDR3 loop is CASSLGNWNTEAFF. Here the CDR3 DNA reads TGTGCCAGCAGCTTAGGAAACTGGAACACTGAAGCTTTCTTT.

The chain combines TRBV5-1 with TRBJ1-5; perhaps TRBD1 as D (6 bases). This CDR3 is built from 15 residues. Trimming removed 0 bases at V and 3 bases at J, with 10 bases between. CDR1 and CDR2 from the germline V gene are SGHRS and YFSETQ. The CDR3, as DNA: TGCGCCAGCAGCTTGGATGGACAGACCAATCAGCCCCAGCATTTT. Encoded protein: CASSLDGQTNQPQHF.

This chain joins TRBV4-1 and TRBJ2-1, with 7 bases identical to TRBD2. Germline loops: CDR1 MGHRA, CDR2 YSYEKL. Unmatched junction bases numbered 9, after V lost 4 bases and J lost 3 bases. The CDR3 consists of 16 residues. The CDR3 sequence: CASSPTEASGYNEQFF. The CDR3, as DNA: TGCGCCAGCAGCCCGACGGAGGCTAGCGGCTACAATGAGCAGTTCTTC.

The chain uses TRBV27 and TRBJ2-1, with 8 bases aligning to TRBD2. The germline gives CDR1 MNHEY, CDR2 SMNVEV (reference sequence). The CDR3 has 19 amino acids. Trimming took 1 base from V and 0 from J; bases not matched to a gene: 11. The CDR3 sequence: CASSLLLAGALSSYNEQFF. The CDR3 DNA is TGTGCCAGCAGTTTATTGCTAGCGGGTGCCCTAAGCTCCTACAATGAGCAGTTCTTC.